This T cell receptor beta chain was sequenced during a study of T cell repertoires in cytomegalovirus infection. This CDR3 comprises 13 residues. The ends lost 5 bases at V and 6 bases at J; junction bases unmatched: 3. Germline V gives CDR1 SGHTA, CDR2 FQGNSA. MiXCR, applied by TCRdb to the reads, yields one record per CDR3 protein. The sample yields roughly 760,000 distinct CDR3 sequences, 35% seen once. The chain has TRBV7-2 and TRBJ2-2; 7 nucleotides agree with TRBD1. Input material: PBMCs. The sequence came from a human donor in good health (CMV status not recorded). Some clones in this sample may be carry-over from other donors' samples. CDR3 coding DNA: TGTGCCAGCAGCGTTACAGGGGCCGGGGAGCTGTTTTTT. Translation: CASSVTGAGELFF.